Presented here are 23 T cell receptor beta chains from one specimen sequenced in a study of shared clonotypes between healthy human individuals. Profiling relied on immunoSEQ multiplex PCR, and the TCRdb table lists in-frame clones only, not all of them. The sample consists of approximately 1.9 million clones, 93% of them appearing once. CD8 cells regarded as naive lacked CD45RO, were positively chosen for CCR7, and omitted terminally differentiated effector memory CD45RA+ cells. Specimen: naive CD8+ T cells from PBMCs. The receptors here all came from a man in his late teens or twenties in good health. Some clones in this sample may be carry-over from other donors' samples.

On this clone: At one boundary the junction diverges from the germline segment, which might be a read error. CDR3 residues: CASSLAAGRNTHTQYF. The CDR3 region has the DNA TGCGCCAGCAGCTTGGCCGCGGGTCGGAACACACATACGCAGTATTTT. The chain combines TRBV5-1 with TRBJ2-3; maybe TRBD2 (5 bases). This CDR3 has 16 amino acids. Germline V gene sequence: CDR1 SGHRS, CDR2 YFSETQ.

This chain joins TRBV25-1 and TRBJ2-1; the match to TRBD1 covers 8 bases. The ends lost 5 bases at V and 12 bases at J; junction bases unmatched: 3. Germline CDR1 is MGHDK and CDR2 is SYGVNS. CDR3 length: 11 residues. Here the CDR3 reads CASSPGTGQFF. The CDR3 nucleotides are TGTGCCAGCAGTCCGGGGACAGGGCAGTTCTTC.

The chain is built from TRBV28 and TRBJ2-7, with D possibly matching TRBD2 (6 bases). Trimming pared 2 bases from V and 4 bases from J, leaving 12 bases between. Germline CDR1 and CDR2: MDHEN and SYDVKM. The CDR3 contains 14 residues. The CDR3 sequence: CASSLLSGGYEQYF. For the CDR3, the DNA is TGTGCCAGCAGTTTACTATCTGGGGGGTACGAGCAGTACTTC.

V is TRBV11-2 and J is TRBJ2-3, with 8 bases fitting TRBD2. Germline CDR1 SGHAT, CDR2 FQNNGV. This CDR3 contains 15 residues. Unmatched junction bases numbered 9, after V lost 5 bases and J lost 5 bases. In DNA, the CDR3 is TGTGCCAGCAGCAACCACGGGGGGGCCCTAGATACGCAGTATTTT. The encoded protein is CASSNHGGALDTQYF.

CDR3: CAILPAGTVPLEQYF. The CDR3 nucleotides read TGTGCCATCCTACCAGCCGGGACAGTCCCTCTCGAGCAGTACTTC. V and J are TRBV2 and TRBJ2-7; 7 nucleotides line up with TRBD1. The CDR3 runs to 15 residues. In germline, CDR1 is SNHLY, CDR2 FYNNEI. J was trimmed by 6 bases and V by 10 bases; bases with no gene match: 18.

V is TRBV19 and J is TRBJ2-5; 8 bases fit TRBD1. V lost 4 bases to trimming and J lost 5 bases; unmatched junction nucleotides: 3. Germline V lookup: CDR1 LNHDA, CDR2 SQIVND (reference sequence). This CDR3 has 13 residues. CDR3 DNA: TGTGCCAGTAGTACCTGGACAGGGGAGACCCAGTACTTC. Amino acids: CASSTWTGETQYF. Variable domain in full (rest from reference TRBV19 and TRBJ2-5): DGGITQSPKYLFRKEGQNVTLSCEQNLNHDAMYWYRQDPGQGLRLIYYSQIVNDFQKGDIAEGYSVSREKKESFPLTVTSAQKNPTAFYLCASSTWTGETQYFGPGTRLLVL.

Concerning this clone: The sample carries other DNA sequences with the same CDR3. The chain combines TRBV27 with TRBJ2-7, with D unclear. The CDR3 sequence is 12 residues long. CDR1 and CDR2 from the germline V gene are MNHEY and SMNVEV (reference sequence). The ends were cut back, 3 bases at V and 2 bases at J, with 5 bases in the middle. The CDR3 DNA reads as TGTGCCAGCAGTTTTGGCCCCTACGAGCAGTACTTC. Translated, it gives CASSFGPYEQYF.

This clone showed up just a few times. The rearrangement links TRBV6-5 to TRBJ1-1; D gene unclear. In germline, CDR1 is MNHEY, CDR2 SVGAGI. The V end was cut by 9 bases, the J end by 4 bases, with 9 bases between. The CDR3 is 11 amino acids. The CDR3 is CASRTGTEAFF. The CDR3 region has the DNA TGTGCCAGTCGCACGGGCACTGAAGCTTTCTTT.

As for this clone: In the same sample, other DNA sequences code for this CDR3. The chain employs TRBV7-9 and TRBJ2-1; 8 bases agree with TRBD2. Germline-derived CDR1 and CDR2 are SEHNR and FQNEAQ (reference sequence). The CDR3 consists of 13 residues. J gave up 7 bases and V 1 base, and 0 bases lay outside the gene matches. CDR3 in DNA: TGTGCCAGCAGCTTAGGCGGGGGGAATGAGCAGTTCTTC. Translation gives CASSLGGGNEQFF.

This CDR3 reads CASSFIYRGVSGEYEQYF. CDR3 DNA sequence: TGTGCCAGCAGTTTTATCTATCGGGGAGTGTCAGGGGAGTACGAGCAGTACTTC. The gene calls are TRBV27 and TRBJ2-7; D might be TRBD1 (6 bases). V gave up 3 bases and J gave up 4 bases, with 25 bases separating them. CDR1 MNHEY and CDR2 SMNVEV come from the germline V gene (reference sequence). The CDR3 is 18 amino acids.

On this clone: The same CDR3 can be traced to other DNA sequences in this sample. This rearrangement joins TRBV11-2 to TRBJ2-5; 11 bases align to TRBD2. The CDR3 is 15 amino acids. Losses at the gene ends were 6 bases for V and 2 bases for J; bases not matched to a gene: 5. The germline gives CDR1 SGHAT, CDR2 FQNNGV. CDR3: CASSSGTSGQETQYF. The CDR3 bases are TGTGCCAGCAGTTCCGGGACTAGCGGACAAGAGACCCAGTACTTC.

Written as DNA, the CDR3 is TGTGCCAGCAGTCCCCATCCGACTGGTACCACAGATACGCAGTATTTT. Translation gives CASSPHPTGTTDTQYF. The chain recombines TRBV27 with TRBJ2-3; D uncertain. CDR1 MNHEY and CDR2 SMNVEV come from the germline V gene (reference sequence). The CDR3 spans 16 residues. Trimming cost V 5 bases and J 2 bases, with 17 bases left between them.

V gene TRBV30 combines with J gene TRBJ2-5, with D tentatively TRBD1 (6 bases). The CDR3 totals 17 residues. Germline CDR1 and CDR2: GTSNPN and SVGIG (reference sequence). Deletions cut 2 bases from V and 5 bases from J, with 24 bases between. CDR3 loop: CAWSLAFEGRGRETQYF. CDR3 DNA: TGTGCCTGGAGTCTAGCATTTGAGGGCAGGGGCAGGGAGACCCAGTACTTC.

This chain joins TRBV7-2 and TRBJ2-7, with D possibly matching TRBD1 (5 bases). This CDR3 has 15 residues. Germline assignment: CDR1 SGHTA and CDR2 FQGNSA. V shed 1 base and J shed 3 bases, with 13 bases lying between them. CDR3 residues: CASSLVGRAFYEQYF. The CDR3 coding sequence is TGTGCCAGCAGCTTAGTCGGCAGGGCGTTCTACGAGCAGTACTTC.

The chain couples TRBV19 to TRBJ2-7, with TRBD2 as a possible D gene (6 bases). Germline V gives CDR1 LNHDA, CDR2 SQIVND (reference sequence). Trimming removed 3 bases from V and 0 bases from J, with 15 bases in between. The CDR3 extends over 16 amino acids. For the CDR3, the DNA is TGTGCCAGTAGTATGATGGCTAGCGCAAGCTCCTACGAGCAGTACTTC. Its translation is CASSMMASASSYEQYF.

The genes are TRBV9 and TRBJ2-7; D is unresolved. This CDR3 has 14 amino acids. Trimming pared 0 bases from V and 3 bases from J, leaving 10 bases between. The V gene's germline CDR1 is SGDLS and CDR2 YYNGEE. CDR3: CASSVVPDHYEQYF. In DNA form, the CDR3 reads TGTGCCAGCAGCGTAGTCCCAGACCACTACGAGCAGTACTTC.

The chain recombines TRBV6-6 with TRBJ2-7; 7 nucleotides agree with TRBD1. V was clipped by 0 bases and J by 3 bases; unmatched bases: 5. This CDR3 region has 15 residues. Germline CDR1 MNHNY, CDR2 SVGAGI (reference sequence). This chain's CDR3 is CASSYSGQPNYEQYF. CDR3 in DNA: TGTGCCAGCAGTTACTCGGGACAGCCCAACTACGAGCAGTACTTC.

The genes are TRBV11-2 and TRBJ2-7, with D perhaps matching TRBD1 or TRBD2 (6 bases each). The V end lost 5 bases, the J end lost 1 base, and 21 bases lay between the germline ends. Germline V gene sequence: CDR1 SGHAT, CDR2 FQNNGV. The CDR3 is made up of 17 amino acids. The CDR3 here is CASSPTRWGAGSYEQYF. The CDR3 DNA reads as TGTGCCAGCAGCCCTACAAGATGGGGGGCCGGGTCCTACGAGCAGTACTTC.

This chain connects TRBV27 to TRBJ2-7; maybe TRBD2 (6 bases). This CDR3 is 14 amino acids long. V shed 8 bases and J shed 5 bases, with 19 bases lying between them. Germline V lookup: CDR1 MNHEY, CDR2 SMNVEV (reference sequence). The chain's CDR3 is CASRRGGDWDEQYF. In DNA form, the CDR3 reads TGTGCCAGCCGACGAGGCGGGGATTGGGACGAGCAGTACTTC.

This rearrangement joins TRBV10-3 to TRBJ2-7; TRBD1 matches at 10 bases. The CDR3 has 15 amino acids. Germline-derived CDR1 and CDR2 are ENHRY and SYGVKD. The ends lost 3 bases at V and 4 bases at J; junction bases unmatched: 6. The CDR3 spells CAISDPGTGVYEQYF. CDR3 sequence (DNA): TGTGCCATCAGTGATCCCGGGACAGGGGTTTACGAGCAGTACTTC.

V is TRBV7-8 and J is TRBJ2-5, with 10 bases matching TRBD1. CDR3 length: 17 residues. V lost 4 bases and J lost 4; bases outside the gene matches: 12. Per the germline V gene, CDR1 is SGHVS and CDR2 is FQNEAQ. CDR3 nucleotides: TGTGCCAGCAGCTGGGGGACCGGGACAGGGGATACAGAGACCCAGTACTTC. Its translation is CASSWGTGTGDTETQYF.

The rearrangement uses TRBV7-8 and TRBJ1-5; the D gene is possibly TRBD1 (5 bases). CDR1 and CDR2 (germline): SGHVS, FQNEAQ. The CDR3 loop spans 16 amino acids. The germline V and J ends were trimmed by 4 bases and 4 bases, with 17 bases remaining between them. Here the CDR3 DNA reads TGTGCCAGCAGCTCCTTACAGGCCTCCACTAATCAGCCCCAGCATTTT. Its protein is CASSSLQASTNQPQHF.

The chain links TRBV5-1 to TRBJ2-1; the D gene is possibly TRBD2 (5 bases). V was shortened by 3 bases and J by 5 bases, with 15 bases between the two germline ends. Germline lookup yields CDR1 SGHRS and CDR2 YFSETQ. This CDR3 spans 15 amino acids. This chain's CDR3 is CASSWRYGSNNEQFF. The CDR3, as DNA: TGCGCCAGCAGCTGGAGGTATGGGAGCAACAATGAGCAGTTCTTC. The full variable domain, rest sourced from reference TRBV5-1 and TRBJ2-1, is KAGVTQTPRYLIKTRGQQVTLSCSPISGHRSVSWYQQTPGQGLQFLFEYFSETQRNKGNFPGRFSGRQFSNSRSEMNVSTLELGDSALYLCASSWRYGSNNEQFFGPGTRLTVL.